Its frequency marks the clone carrying this T cell receptor (beta chain) as medium-sized. TRB cDNA was prepared as libraries by UMI-labeled 5' RACE. TCRdb reprocessed the 5' RACE reads and stores each CDR3 protein as one record, lacking DNA. The repertoire table contains 8,000 to 10,000 distinct CDR3 sequences. This sample was taken from a study of CXCR3-negative and CXCR3-positive naive CD8 T cells. Background on the study: Sequencing yielded some 140 million TRB reads, roughly 1.5 +/- 0.3 million per library.

Germline V CDR1 and CDR2: LGHDT, YNNKEL (reference sequence). The CDR3 runs 15 residues. The study sorted every CD8+ T cell subset in triplicate at approximately 300,000 cells each. The chain employs TRBV3-1 and TRBJ2-7; TCRdb's D call of TRBD2 is untestable without DNA. The clonotype originates from a human donor in good health. Some clones in this sample may be carry-over from other donors' samples. Sequencing was performed on naive CXCR3- CD8+ T cells from blood. Subset noted: CD45RO-CCR7+CD27+CD95- naive CD8+ T cells lacking CXCR3 (TNR3-). The CDR3 protein is CASSQRDSQSYEQYF.